Below are 17 T cell receptor beta chains sequenced from a single sample in a study of blood T cell repertoires in COVID-19. The method was immunoSEQ multiplex PCR; TCRdb's version includes in-frame clones alone and lacks a portion of them. This table has fewer than 450,000 clones, 70% to 90% appearing once. Sample: peripheral blood. The receptor source for this set is a woman in her fifties or sixties with COVID-19, enrolled during active disease.

The chain employs TRBV2 and TRBJ1-6; TRBD1 might be the D (6 bases). The length of the CDR3 is 16 residues. Germline V lookup: CDR1 SNHLY, CDR2 FYNNEI. Trimming removed 6 bases from V and 9 bases from J, with 21 bases in between. CDR3 coding DNA: TGTGCCAGCAGCGTTGGACAGCTGGGGCGCGGTTCACCCCTCCACTTT. This sequence encodes CASSVGQLGRGSPLHF.

This clone was observed a handful of times. The V call is TRBV7-9, the J call TRBJ1-5; no clear D. CDR3 length: 15 amino acids. CDR1 SEHNR and CDR2 FQNEAQ come from the germline V gene (reference sequence). V lost 4 bases and J 7 bases, leaving 17 bases between the germline ends. This CDR3 reads CASSSNSGTGQPQHF. The CDR3 DNA is TGTGCCAGCAGCTCAAACTCGGGCACGGGACAGCCCCAGCATTTT. Complete variable domain (other parts from reference TRBV7-9 and TRBJ1-5): DTGVSQNPRHKITKRGQNVTFRCDPISEHNRLYWYRQTLGQGPEFLTYFQNEAQLEKSRLLSDRFSAERPKGSFSTLEIQRTEQGDSAMYLCASSSNSGTGQPQHFGDGTRLSIL.

The chain is built from TRBV7-9 and TRBJ2-7; 7 bases match TRBD1. The CDR3 is 15 residues long. Germline-derived CDR1 and CDR2 are SEHNR and FQNEAQ (reference sequence). V trimming: 5 bases; J trimming: 2 bases; junction bases outside the gene matches: 9. CDR3 amino acids: CASSGNTGVAYEQYF. The CDR3 DNA is TGTGCCAGCAGCGGAAATACAGGGGTTGCCTACGAGCAGTACTTC. The variable domain in full, completed from reference TRBV7-9 and TRBJ2-7, reads DTGVSQNPRHKITKRGQNVTFRCDPISEHNRLYWYRQTLGQGPEFLTYFQNEAQLEKSRLLSDRFSAERPKGSFSTLEIQRTEQGDSAMYLCASSGNTGVAYEQYFGPGTRLTVT.

The chain recombines TRBV24-1 with TRBJ1-2; D possibly corresponds to TRBD1 (6 bases). Looked up from germline, CDR1 is KGHDR and CDR2 is SFDVKD. V lost 7 bases and J lost 4, with 12 bases in between. This CDR3 has 13 amino acids. The CDR3: CATRSGEGYGYTF. The CDR3 DNA follows: TGTGCCACCAGATCAGGGGAGGGCTATGGCTACACCTTC.

The chain couples TRBV2 to TRBJ2-3; a weak D match, TRBD1 (6 bases). CDR1 is SNHLY, CDR2 FYNNEI, per germline. The CDR3 covers 14 residues. V lost 7 bases and J 1 base, leaving 12 bases between the germline ends. This CDR3 is CASKNRVGTDTQYF. CDR3 in DNA: TGTGCCAGCAAAAACAGGGTGGGCACAGATACGCAGTATTTT.

This rearrangement joins TRBV19 to TRBJ2-5; 7 bases agree with TRBD1. V dropped 7 bases and J dropped 1; count of bases not matched to a gene: 3. CDR1 and CDR2 (germline): LNHDA, SQIVND (reference sequence). The length of the CDR3 is 13 residues. The CDR3 coding sequence is TGTGCCAGTAACCCAGGGGGCCAAGAGACCCAGTACTTC. Translating gives CASNPGGQETQYF.

The chain has TRBV3-1 (or the pseudogene TRBV3-2) and TRBJ1-2; the D gene is possibly TRBD1 (5 bases). CDR3 length: 16 amino acids. V lost 4 bases and J 4 bases, leaving 19 bases between the germline ends. From germline, CDR1 is LGHDT and CDR2 YNNKEL (reference sequence). The CDR3 loop reads CASSPTASSGAYGYTF. CDR3 in DNA: TGTGCCAGCAGCCCTACGGCTAGTAGTGGGGCCTATGGCTACACCTTC.

The chain links TRBV3-1 (or the pseudogene TRBV3-2) to TRBJ2-1; TRBD2 matches at 12 bases. From germline, CDR1 is LGHDT and CDR2 YNNKEL (reference sequence). This CDR3 is 18 amino acids long. V shed 0 bases and J 7 bases; nucleotides not matched to a gene: 10. The DNA for the CDR3 is TGTGCCAGCAGCCAAGAAGGAAGGTCTAGCGGGGGGGCAAATGAGCAGTTCTTC. This gives the protein CASSQEGRSSGGANEQFF.

This chain connects TRBV6-5 to TRBJ2-6, with D possibly being TRBD1 (6 bases). This CDR3 is built from 13 residues. V was pared by 10 bases and J by 2 bases, with 9 bases between. Per germline, CDR1 MNHEY and CDR2 SVGAGI. CDR3 sequence: CATRTAGANVLTF. The CDR3 DNA is TGTGCCACCCGGACAGCTGGGGCCAACGTCCTGACTTTC.

The V gene is TRBV3-1 (or the pseudogene TRBV3-2), the J gene TRBJ1-2, with D possibly matching TRBD1 (5 bases). This CDR3 has 15 residues. V dropped 0 bases and J dropped 8 bases, with 16 bases sitting between them. Germline V gene sequence: CDR1 LGHDT, CDR2 YNNKEL (reference sequence). This chain's CDR3 is CASSQDSSGTGGYTF. CDR3 coding DNA: TGTGCCAGCAGCCAAGATAGTAGCGGGACGGGAGGCTACACCTTC.

The chain uses TRBV13 and TRBJ1-2; weak D call: TRBD1 (5 bases). The V gene's germline CDR1 is PRHDT and CDR2 FYEKMQ (reference sequence). The CDR3 has 13 residues. Trimming took 5 bases from V and 2 from J, leaving 9 bases between them. The CDR3 is CASSPRGNYGYTF. The CDR3 region has the DNA TGTGCCAGCAGCCCAAGGGGCAACTATGGCTACACCTTC.

The chain combines TRBV27 with TRBJ1-6, with no clear D. Germline lookup yields CDR1 MNHEY and CDR2 SMNVEV (reference sequence). The CDR3 is 14 amino acids. The V end was cut by 3 bases, the J end by 8 bases, with 11 bases between. CDR3 region: CASSFTEYYSPLHF. DNA of the CDR3: TGTGCCAGCAGTTTTACGGAGTACTATTCACCCCTCCACTTT.

The chain couples TRBV13 to TRBJ2-2, with a possible D match to TRBD1 (6 bases). The CDR3 consists of 15 residues. Germline assignment: CDR1 PRHDT and CDR2 FYEKMQ (reference sequence). V was cut by 5 bases and J by 5 bases, with 15 bases left in between. The chain's CDR3 is CASSLPGHLTGELFF. CDR3 DNA sequence: TGTGCCAGCAGCCTCCCGGGACACCTTACCGGGGAGCTGTTTTTT.

The rearrangement links TRBV19 to TRBJ1-5; possible D gene TRBD1, 6 bases. CDR1 LNHDA and CDR2 SQIVND come from the germline V gene (reference sequence). The CDR3 totals 14 residues. V was trimmed by 5 bases and J by 5 bases, leaving 13 bases between them. The CDR3 DNA reads TGTGCCAGTAGTCCTCAACAGGGTCATCAGCCCCAGCATTTT. Encoded protein: CASSPQQGHQPQHF.

This chain joins TRBV24-1 and TRBJ2-1, with 11 positions matching TRBD1. Germline V gene lookup returns CDR1 KGHDR and CDR2 SFDVKD. The CDR3 runs 16 residues. J was trimmed by 7 bases and V by 1 base; bases with no gene match: 5. CDR3 sequence reads: CATSDFGDRGGNEQFF. CDR3 in DNA: TGTGCCACCAGTGATTTTGGGGACAGGGGGGGGAATGAGCAGTTCTTC.

The chain carries TRBV2 and TRBJ1-4; the D gene is possibly TRBD1 (6 bases). V was pared by 4 bases and J by 7 bases, with 13 bases between. In germline, CDR1 is SNHLY, CDR2 FYNNEI. The CDR3 runs to 14 residues. The CDR3 DNA is TGTGCCAGCAGTGGGGGGGGGCTTCTTGAAAAACTGTTTTTT. As protein: CASSGGGLLEKLFF. The full variable domain, completed using reference TRBV2 and TRBJ1-4, is EPEVTQTPSHQVTQMGQEVILRCVPISNHLYFYWYRQILGQKVEFLVSFYNNEISEKSEIFDDQFSVERPDGSNFTLKIRSTKLEDSAMYFCASSGGGLLEKLFFGSGTQLSVL.

The V and J genes are TRBV2 and TRBJ1-4, with a tentative D call TRBD1 (6 bases). This CDR3 contains 14 residues. V was pared by 6 bases and J by 5 bases, with 13 bases between. Germline lookup yields CDR1 SNHLY and CDR2 FYNNEI. CDR3 nucleotides: TGTGCCAGCAGACAGGGAGAGGGCAATGAAAAACTGTTTTTT. Amino acid sequence: CASRQGEGNEKLFF.